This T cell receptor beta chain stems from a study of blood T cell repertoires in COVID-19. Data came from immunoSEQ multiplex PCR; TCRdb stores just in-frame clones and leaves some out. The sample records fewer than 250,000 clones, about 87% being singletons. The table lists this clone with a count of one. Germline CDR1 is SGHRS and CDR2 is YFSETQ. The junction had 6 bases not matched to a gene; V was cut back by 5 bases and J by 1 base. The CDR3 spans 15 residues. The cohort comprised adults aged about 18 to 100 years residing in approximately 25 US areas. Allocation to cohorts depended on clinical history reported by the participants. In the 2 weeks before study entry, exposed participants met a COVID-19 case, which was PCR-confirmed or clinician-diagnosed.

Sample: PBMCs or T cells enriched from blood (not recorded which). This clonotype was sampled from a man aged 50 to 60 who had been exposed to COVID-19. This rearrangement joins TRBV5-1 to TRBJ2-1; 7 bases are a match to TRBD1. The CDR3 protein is CASRPTGNSYNEQFF. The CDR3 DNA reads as TGCGCCAGCAGACCGACAGGGAATTCCTACAATGAGCAGTTCTTC.